Listed below are T cell receptor beta chains from one sample, sequenced in a study of cytomegalovirus exposure and HLA in healthy donors. Some clones are missing from TCRdb's copy, which holds only in-frame ones; the method was immunoSEQ multiplex PCR. Counted here are 220,000 or so clones, approximately 80% occurring once; the ten biggest clones make up 1.5% to 2%. Sequenced input: PBMCs. The receptors shown here come from a middle-aged man in good health and CMV-seronegative. Each CDR3 is given with its conserved first and last residue.

V gene: TRBV28; CDR3 protein: CASSLLQGRSGNTIYF
V gene: TRBV5-4; CDR3 protein: CASSLFTGASTDTQYF
V gene: TRBV29-1; CDR3 protein: CSVGTGKNTEAFF
V gene: TRBV28; CDR3 protein: CASSPSVGDSSSYEQYF
V gene: TRBV6-5; CDR3 protein: CASSAWTSGSYEQYF
V gene: TRBV27; CDR3 protein: CASSFQGRGPTGELFF
V gene: TRBV27; CDR3 protein: CASSLRRPNQETQYF
V gene: TRBV5-1; CDR3 protein: CASSLEGGRQPQHF
V gene: TRBV28; CDR3 protein: CASSHMSGASYEQYF
V gene: TRBV9; CDR3 protein: CASSGPGTGPYEQYF
V gene: TRBV2; CDR3 protein: CASGLSVPQGSQPQHF
V gene: TRBV7-9; CDR3 protein: CSSSSPVVPGANVLTF
V gene: TRBV6-5; CDR3 protein: CASSYSGTVNYEQYF
V gene: TRBV5-6; CDR3 protein: CASSGDSTFGELFF
V gene: TRBV19; CDR3 protein: CASSPLYAGGPLGEQFF
V gene: TRBV15; CDR3 protein: CATSSYYGGAVNYGYTF
V gene: TRBV6-6; CDR3 protein: CAASRGSGEQYF
V gene: TRBV6-5; CDR3 protein: CASSYGLAGGHTQYF
V gene: TRBV6-6; CDR3 protein: CASQKGASYEQYF
V gene: TRBV30; CDR3 protein: CAWSEGEGNIQYF
V gene: TRBV19; CDR3 protein: CASKGRADYGYTF
V gene: TRBV4-2; CDR3 protein: CASSQSVQGVPYEQYF
V gene: TRBV6-1; CDR3 protein: CASSEAPIGMGQETQYF
V gene: TRBV19; CDR3 protein: CASSIDLGRAYEQYF
V gene: TRBV4-1; CDR3 protein: CASSSGEIRTDTQYF
V gene: TRBV28; CDR3 protein: CASRTPLAGSYEQYF
V gene: TRBV10-3; CDR3 protein: CAISEPGTSGHEQYF
V gene: TRBV4-1; CDR3 protein: CASSPREGDSNQPQHF
V gene: TRBV18; CDR3 protein: CASSPGPGGREAFF
V gene: TRBV5-3; CDR3 protein: CARSLTPRGETAGLFF
V gene: TRBV7-9; CDR3 protein: CASSSTEIYGYTF
V gene: TRBV5-1; CDR3 protein: CASSLEGQGGNTQYF
V gene: TRBV28; CDR3 protein: CASSLFSPQHF
V gene: TRBV11-3; CDR3 protein: CASSHDSYEQYF
V gene: TRBV4-1; CDR3 protein: CASSQDSGTSGINEQFF
V gene: TRBV19; CDR3 protein: CAWTEVNTEAFF
V gene: TRBV19; CDR3 protein: CASSMTGPYEQYF
V gene: TRBV28; CDR3 protein: CASRRGRGTGNYEQYF
V gene: TRBV9; CDR3 protein: CASSPRTGVHEQFF
V gene: TRBV4-2; CDR3 protein: CASSQDRAAFF
V gene: TRBV5-1; CDR3 protein: CASSLDTRFGEQYF